This T cell receptor beta chain was identified during a study of T-cell reconstitution after alpha-beta-depleted transplantation in children. Ten or more counts support this clonotype. What it binds is not known. Study-level findings and limits: It was reported that alpha-beta T cells came from several hundred expanded graft clones (about two months after transplant). T cells produced anew were the main source of T-cell counts and diversity one year after transplant. Surviving recipient T cells and thymic progenitors underlay high day-60 TCRbeta diversity in some patients.

A library of TCRbeta sequences, prepared with unique molecular identifiers, was generated. TCRdb passed the PCR reads through MiXCR, listing each CDR3 protein once. Of approximately 30,000 distinct CDR3 sequences listed, around 7% are singletons. CDR3 size: 17 residues. V dropped 6 bases and J dropped 2; count of bases not matched to a gene: 8. Germline CDR1 SEHNR, CDR2 FQNEAQ (reference sequence). The rearrangement joins TRBV7-9 to TRBJ2-2; 11 nucleotides align to TRBD2. The sequence derives from a child less than two years old who had a stem cell transplant for acute myeloid leukemia, so the T cells may come from the graft donor. This material consisted of peripheral blood, taken 60 days after TCRalphabeta/CD19-depleted stem cell transplant. DNA of the CDR3: TGTGCCAGCAGTCTCCCTAGCGGGGGGCCAAACACCGGGGAGCTGTTTTTT. Translation gives CASSLPSGGPNTGELFF.